This T cell receptor beta chain was identified during a study of cytomegalovirus exposure and HLA in healthy donors. Findings and limits, study-wide: An observed cluster of highly shared sequence variants was recorded as a likely sequencing artifact.

Looked up from germline, CDR1 is LGHNT and CDR2 is FRNRAP. The junction had 2 bases not matched to a gene; V was cut back by 6 bases and J by 7 bases. The CDR3 has 14 residues. Amplification used 60 Vbeta primers and 13 Jbeta primers. Measured with immunoSEQ multiplex PCR; TCRdb has only the in-frame clones, and not every one. The sample holds fewer than 150,000 clones; roughly three quarters are singletons and the top ten take 4.5% to 5%. Comments on this clone: Its antigen is still unknown. The sample contains more than one DNA sequence encoding this CDR3.

Sequencing was performed on PBMCs. The chain uses TRBV12-5 and TRBJ1-6, with 11 nucleotides matching TRBD1. The TCR was taken from a woman aged 45-65 years in good health and CMV-seronegative. CDR3 in DNA: TGTGCTAGTGGGCGGGACAGGGGGAATTCACCCCTCCACTTT. This gives the protein CASGRDRGNSPLHF. The full variable domain, with the rest looked up from reference TRBV12-5 and TRBJ1-6, is DARVTQTPRHKVTEMGQEVTMRCQPILGHNTVFWYRQTMMQGLELLAYFRNRAPLDDSGMPKDRFSAEMPDATLATLKIQPSEPRDSAVYFCASGRDRGNSPLHFGNGTRLTVT.